This T cell receptor (beta chain) was sequenced for a study of graft-versus-host responses after intestinal transplantation. V was clipped by 4 bases and J by 0 bases; unmatched bases: 5. Germline V gene data show CDR1 as SGHRS and CDR2 as YFSETQ. The CDR3 loop spans 16 amino acids. The repertoire was sequenced with immunoSEQ multiplex PCR; TCRdb's copy has only in-frame clones and lacks some. This sample has some 69,000 clones, with around nine tenths found just once. The TCR was taken from a human patient who received an intestinal transplant, so some T cells may come from the graft donor. This chain links TRBV5-1 with TRBJ1-3; the match to TRBD1 covers 9 bases. Sequencing was performed on bone marrow, taken approximately 700 days after intestinal transplantation. The CDR3 sequence: CASSPGQGYSGNTIYF. CDR3 coding DNA: TGCGCCAGCAGCCCGGGACAGGGTTACTCTGGAAACACCATATATTTT.